These 16 T cell receptor beta chains were sequenced from one sample in a study of blood T cell repertoires in COVID-19. Libraries were prepared by immunoSEQ multiplex PCR; TCRdb keeps only in-frame clonotypes and omits some of them. The sample has 350,000 to 500,000 clones, nearly 90% seen once. Sequencing used PBMCs or T cells enriched from blood (not recorded which). The receptors originated from a woman between 18 and 29 years old who had been exposed to COVID-19.

This chain connects TRBV3-1 (or the pseudogene TRBV3-2) to TRBJ2-1; 7 bases are a match to TRBD1. V trimming: 1 base; J trimming: 0 bases; junction bases outside the gene matches: 9. CDR3 length: 18 residues. Per the germline V gene, CDR1 is LGHDT and CDR2 is YNNKEL (reference sequence). The DNA of the CDR3 is TGTGCCAGCAGCCAAGGACAGGGCCAACCTCCCTCCTACAATGAGCAGTTCTTC. This sequence encodes CASSQGQGQPPSYNEQFF.

The rearrangement uses TRBV27 and TRBJ2-1; 14 nucleotides match TRBD2. V shed 6 bases and J 4 bases; nucleotides not matched to a gene: 11. CDR3 length equals 18 residues. Germline V gives CDR1 MNHEY, CDR2 SMNVEV (reference sequence). The CDR3: CASRPLGLAGGSYNEQFF. Here the CDR3 DNA reads TGTGCCAGCAGACCTCTCGGACTAGCGGGGGGATCTTACAATGAGCAGTTCTTC.

The gene calls are TRBV5-1 and TRBJ2-3, with D perhaps matching TRBD2 (5 bases). The CDR3 has 14 amino acids. Trimming shortened V by 0 bases and J by 4 bases, and 9 bases separated the two germline ends. Germline CDR1 reads SGHRS; CDR2 reads YFSETQ. CDR3 loop: CASSLEASPDTQYF. The CDR3 DNA reads TGCGCCAGCAGCTTGGAAGCTAGCCCAGATACGCAGTATTTT. Full variable domain (rest looked up from reference TRBV5-1 and TRBJ2-3): KAGVTQTPRYLIKTRGQQVTLSCSPISGHRSVSWYQQTPGQGLQFLFEYFSETQRNKGNFPGRFSGRQFSNSRSEMNVSTLELGDSALYLCASSLEASPDTQYFGPGTRLTVL.

V gene TRBV11-2 combines with J gene TRBJ2-3; perhaps TRBD2 as D (5 bases). The CDR3 loop spans 16 amino acids. Germline CDR1 and CDR2: SGHAT and FQNNGV. V was clipped by 1 base and J by 3 bases, with 14 bases between them. CDR3 nucleotide sequence: TGTGCCAGCAGCTTAGTGGATCGGGGTAGTACAGATACGCAGTATTTT. Translated: CASSLVDRGSTDTQYF. Drawing the rest from reference TRBV11-2 and TRBJ2-3, the complete variable domain is EAGVAQSPRYKIIEKRQSVAFWCNPISGHATLYWYQQILGQGPKLLIQFQNNGVVDDSQLPKDRFSAERLKGVDSTLKIQPAKLEDSAVYLCASSLVDRGSTDTQYFGPGTRLTVL.

The J gene is TRBJ2-7, the V gene TRBV2, with D unresolved. With 6 bases removed from V and 2 bases from J, the gap between germline ends came to 8 bases. Germline CDR1 and CDR2: SNHLY and FYNNEI. The CDR3 spans 12 residues. The CDR3 DNA is TGTGCCAGCAGGCGACAAACCTACGAGCAGTACTTC. Amino acid sequence: CASRRQTYEQYF.

The gene calls are TRBV6-6 and TRBJ1-1, with 8 bases matching TRBD1. CDR1 MNHNY and CDR2 SVGAGI come from the germline V gene (reference sequence). This CDR3 spans 17 amino acids. Trimming at V came to 5 bases and at J to 5 bases, leaving 16 bases not matched to a gene. CDR3 amino acids: CASSPTLGTGLQTEAFF. CDR3 sequence (DNA): TGTGCCAGCAGTCCTACCCTAGGGACAGGCCTACAGACTGAAGCTTTCTTT.

The chain is built from TRBV28 and TRBJ2-7, with 7 bases fitting TRBD1. The germline V gene encodes CDR1 MDHEN and CDR2 SYDVKM. The CDR3 is 14 residues long. Trimming took 6 bases from V and 1 from J; bases not matched to a gene: 6. CDR3 amino acids: CASRNRGISYEQYF. In DNA, the CDR3 is TGTGCCAGCAGGAACAGGGGAATTTCCTACGAGCAGTACTTC.

The chain couples TRBV18 to TRBJ2-1; 12 bases line up with TRBD2. The CDR3 is 17 residues long. Trimming took 6 bases from V and 6 from J; bases not matched to a gene: 12. From germline, CDR1 is KGHSH and CDR2 LQKENI. The CDR3 nucleotides are TGTGCCAGCTCGCCAAAGGGCCTAGCGGGAGGGCTCAATGAGCAGTTCTTC. Residues: CASSPKGLAGGLNEQFF.

The chain combines TRBV18 with TRBJ1-4, with 7 positions matching TRBD1. The CDR3 is 16 amino acids. Trimming took 3 bases from V and 5 from J; bases not matched to a gene: 9. Germline CDR1 KGHSH, CDR2 LQKENI. The CDR3 coding sequence is TGTGCCAGCTCACCTTTTACGGGACAGTTAAATGAAAAACTGTTTTTT. It is translated as CASSPFTGQLNEKLFF.

This chain connects TRBV12-3 or TRBV12-4 to TRBJ2-3; D might be TRBD1 (5 bases). This CDR3 has 13 amino acids. Trimming stripped 8 bases from V and 0 bases from J, with 9 bases between. The CDR3 sequence: CASAGISTDTQYF. CDR3 DNA: TGTGCCAGCGCAGGGATTAGCACAGATACGCAGTATTTT.

The chain joins TRBV18 to TRBJ1-1; no reliable D call. V was pared by 5 bases and J by 0 bases, with 10 bases between. CDR3 length: 14 amino acids. Germline CDR1 KGHSH, CDR2 LQKENI. CDR3 sequence: CASSIDLMNTEAFF. CDR3 in DNA: TGTGCCAGCTCAATCGACTTAATGAACACTGAAGCTTTCTTT.

The J gene is TRBJ1-3, the V gene TRBV5-1, with TRBD1 matching 11 bases. There are 18 residues in the CDR3. V lost 6 bases and J lost 4; bases outside the gene matches: 15. Germline V CDR1 and CDR2: SGHRS, YFSETQ. The CDR3 DNA reads as TGCGCCAGCACAAGGACCGGGACAGGGGGTTCGGGAGGAAACACCATATATTTT. It translates to CASTRTGTGGSGGNTIYF.

The rearrangement uses TRBV19 and TRBJ2-1; 11 bases map to TRBD2. J gave up 0 bases and V 6 bases, and 13 bases lay outside the gene matches. The CDR3 has 19 residues. Germline CDR1 is LNHDA and CDR2 is SQIVND (reference sequence). The CDR3 sequence: CASSLLAGGYLSSYNEQFF. The CDR3 nucleotides read TGTGCCAGTAGCCTGCTAGCGGGGGGCTACCTTAGCTCCTACAATGAGCAGTTCTTC.

The rearrangement uses TRBV4-3 and TRBJ2-2; tentatively, D is TRBD2 (5 bases). V was trimmed by 0 bases and J by 1 base, leaving 12 bases between them. CDR3 length: 17 residues. Germline values: CDR1 LGHNA, CDR2 YSLEER. CDR3 coding DNA: TGCGCCAGCAGCCAAGATTACCCGGGGTGGAACACCGGGGAGCTGTTTTTT. Residues: CASSQDYPGWNTGELFF.

The rearrangement links TRBV5-4 to TRBJ2-7; 7 bases match TRBD2. The CDR3 sequence is 15 residues long. In germline, CDR1 is SGHNT, CDR2 YYREEE (reference sequence). The V and J ends lost 1 base and 5 bases, in that order; junction bases with no gene match: 9. The CDR3 nucleotides are TGTGCCAGCAGCTTGTGGGGGGGATTGGTCCACGAGCAGTACTTC. Its translation is CASSLWGGLVHEQYF.

The rearrangement joins TRBV28 to TRBJ2-1; 7 bases match TRBD2. Unmatched junction bases numbered 7, after V lost 1 base and J lost 4 bases. Germline V CDR1 and CDR2: MDHEN, SYDVKM. The CDR3 length is 16 residues. The CDR3 protein is CASSLLAGVLYNEQFF. For the CDR3, the DNA is TGTGCCAGCAGTTTATTGGCGGGGGTACTTTACAATGAGCAGTTCTTC.